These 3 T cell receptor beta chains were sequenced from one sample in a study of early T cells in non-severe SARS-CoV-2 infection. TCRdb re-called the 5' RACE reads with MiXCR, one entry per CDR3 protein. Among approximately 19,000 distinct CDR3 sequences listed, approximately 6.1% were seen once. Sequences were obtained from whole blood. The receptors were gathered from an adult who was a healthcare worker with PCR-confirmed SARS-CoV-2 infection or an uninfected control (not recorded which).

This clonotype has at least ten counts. The CDR3 sequence: CAWSRQETQYF. The DNA for the CDR3 is TGTGCCTGGAGTCGGCAAGAGACCCAGTACTTC. The chain joins TRBV30 to TRBJ2-5; no clear D gene. The CDR3 length is 11 residues. Germline CDR1 and CDR2: GTSNPN and SVGIG (reference sequence). The V end was cut by 2 bases, the J end by 2 bases, with 3 bases between.

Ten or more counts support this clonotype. The CDR3: CATSEFRNTETQYF. The CDR3, as DNA: TGTGCCACCAGCGAGTTCCGGAATACAGAGACCCAGTACTTC. The chain has TRBV15 and TRBJ2-5; D is unclear. Germline CDR1 reads LNHNV; CDR2 reads YYDKDF (reference sequence). V lost 5 bases and J 4 bases, leaving 14 bases between the germline ends. This CDR3 is 14 amino acids long.

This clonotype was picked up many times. The CDR3 sequence: CSVEDQAGPSSYNEQFF. In DNA form, the CDR3 reads TGCAGCGTTGAAGATCAGGCCGGACCCAGTTCCTACAATGAGCAGTTCTTC. The chain couples TRBV29-1 to TRBJ2-1, with D unclear. Germline V gene data show CDR1 as SQVTM and CDR2 as ANQGSEA. CDR3 length: 17 amino acids. V dropped 0 bases and J dropped 1 base, with 16 bases sitting between them.